A selection of T cell receptor beta chains follows, all from one sample in a study of T-cell memory formation after mild COVID-19. TCRdb re-derived calls from the 5' RACE reads in MiXCR, one entry per CDR3 protein. The sample has hundreds of thousands of distinct CDR3 sequences, under 20% seen once. The sequenced material came from PBMCs or a T cell subset sorted from them (not recorded which). Source of these receptors: an adult woman who had mild COVID-19 (a few samples of this study predate the infection). Cell type and time point are not known. Each CDR3 is given with its conserved first and last residue. Each record gives: V gene, clone size, D gene, J gene, CDR3 DNA, CDR3 protein. A D gene is named only where the DNA matches it firmly. The listing skips clone size in some rows; elsewhere it reads once, few, many or a size class.

>TRBV7-9|-|-|TRBJ1-5
TGTGCCAGCAGCTTAGTCGGGGGGAGTCCTGGACAGCCCCAGCATTTT
CASSLVGGSPGQPQHF
>TRBV7-2|many|-|TRBJ2-3
TGTGCCAGCAGCTGGCGACAGACATCAGATACGCAGTATTTT
CASSWRQTSDTQYF
>TRBV2|-|-|TRBJ2-7
TGTGCCAGCAGTGAACGGATCGGGGGCTACGAGCAGTACTTC
CASSERIGGYEQYF
>TRBV11-2|few|-|TRBJ2-1
TGTGCCAGCAGCGCGGGACTCCTCTCCTACAATGAGCAGTTCTTC
CASSAGLLSYNEQFF
>TRBV18|-|-|TRBJ1-4
TGTGCCAGCTCACTCCAGGGCGGCGGGAGTGAAAAACTGTTTTTT
CASSLQGGGSEKLFF
>TRBV6-1|many|TRBD2|TRBJ2-1
TGTGCCAGCAGTGAACGGGTCGGGACTAGTTACAATGAGCAGTTCTTC
CASSERVGTSYNEQFF
>TRBV7-8|few|-|TRBJ2-3
TGTGCCAGCAGCTCACCTACCCCCGGGACTCAGTATACGCAGTATTTT
CASSSPTPGTQYTQYF
>TRBV3-1|-|TRBD1|TRBJ2-2
TGTGCCAGCAGCCCGGAGTCCGACAGGGTCACCGGGGAGCTGTTTTTT
CASSPESDRVTGELFF
>TRBV7-2|-|-|TRBJ2-6
TGTGCCAGCAGCTTACCTGGGTTCTCTGGGGCCAACGTCCTGACTTTC
CASSLPGFSGANVLTF
>TRBV7-6|-|TRBD2|TRBJ2-5
TGTGCCAGCAGCTTCCCCTTTACTAGCGGGAGCGGTGAGACCCAGTACTTC
CASSFPFTSGSGETQYF
>TRBV30|-|-|TRBJ2-1
TGTGCCTGGAGTGTAGATTCGGGGGCGGATGAGCAGTTCTTC
CAWSVDSGADEQFF
>TRBV5-6|few|-|TRBJ2-7
TGTGCCAGCACCTCCGGGACACGATACGAGCAGTACTTC
CASTSGTRYEQYF
>TRBV29-1|few|-|TRBJ1-3
TGCAGCGCCGGCGGTAGGCCGGGAAACACCATATATTTT
CSAGGRPGNTIYF
>TRBV5-6|few|TRBD1|TRBJ2-5
TGTGCCAGCAGGCAACAGGGGGCCGAAGGGGGGACCCAGTACTTC
CASRQQGAEGGTQYF
>TRBV6-1|few|-|TRBJ1-6
TGTGCCAGCAGTGAAGGGCGGCAGTTTAATTCACCCCTCCACTTT
CASSEGRQFNSPLHF
>TRBV14|-|-|TRBJ2-5
TGTGCCAGCCAAGGACTGTTCCGAGAGACCCAGTACTTC
CASQGLFRETQYF
>TRBV5-1|many|TRBD2|TRBJ2-1
TGCGCCAGCAGCCCGGGGCCGGGGGGGCCACTCCGGTCCTACAATGAGCAGTTCTTC
CASSPGPGGPLRSYNEQFF
>TRBV14|-|TRBD1|TRBJ1-1
TGTGCCAGCAGCCAAGGCAGTACAGGGGCCACTGAAGCTTTCTTT
CASSQGSTGATEAFF
>TRBV18|-|TRBD1|TRBJ1-1
TGTGCCAGCTCACCGGAGGGGGCTTGGGCTGAAGCTTTCTTT
CASSPEGAWAEAFF
>TRBV12-3/TRBV12-4|-|TRBD2|TRBJ2-2
TGTGCCAGCAGTTTCGGGAGGGCCCCCGGGGAGCTGTTTTTT
CASSFGRAPGELFF
>TRBV20-1|-|-|TRBJ1-2
TGCAGTGCTAGCGGCAGGGCCTATGGCTACACCTTC
CSASGRAYGYTF